This T cell receptor beta chain was sequenced for a study of neurological immune-mediated disorders. The cDNA was generated by 5'RACE with 10-nucleotide random UMIs. A single record per CDR3 protein comes from TCRdb applying MiXCR to the 5' RACE reads. The sample carries 110,000 or so distinct CDR3 sequences, roughly 3.2% recorded once. This clonotype was picked up many times. It was from 2 million PBMCs stored at -80 C that the unsorted libraries were obtained. The receptor was derived from a woman aged 25-40 years with multiple sclerosis. The sample taken for sequencing was PBMCs.

The CDR3 bases are TGTGCCATCAGTGAGCCGGGACTGTCAAGAGATACGCAGTATTTT. Its protein is CAISEPGLSRDTQYF. The genes are TRBV10-3 and TRBJ2-3, with D tentatively TRBD2 (6 bases). The CDR3 has 15 residues. The germline gives CDR1 ENHRY, CDR2 SYGVKD. V was clipped by 2 bases and J by 5 bases, with 14 bases between them.